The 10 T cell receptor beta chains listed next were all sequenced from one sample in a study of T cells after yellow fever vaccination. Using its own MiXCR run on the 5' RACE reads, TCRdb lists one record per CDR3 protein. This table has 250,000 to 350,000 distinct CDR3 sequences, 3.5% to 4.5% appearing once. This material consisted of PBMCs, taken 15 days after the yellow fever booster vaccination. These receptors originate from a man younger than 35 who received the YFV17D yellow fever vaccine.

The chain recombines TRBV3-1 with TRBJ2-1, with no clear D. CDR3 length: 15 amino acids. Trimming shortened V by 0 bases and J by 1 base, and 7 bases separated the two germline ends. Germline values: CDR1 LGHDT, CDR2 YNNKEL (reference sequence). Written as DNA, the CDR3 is TGTGCCAGCAGCCAAGACGCTAGTTCCTACAATGAGCAGTTCTTC. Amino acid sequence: CASSQDASSYNEQFF.

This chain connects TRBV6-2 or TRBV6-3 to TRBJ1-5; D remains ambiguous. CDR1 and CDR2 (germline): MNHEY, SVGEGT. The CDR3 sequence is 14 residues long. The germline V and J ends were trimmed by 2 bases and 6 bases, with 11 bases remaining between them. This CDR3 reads CASSYGGLSQPQHF. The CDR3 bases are TGTGCCAGCAGTTACGGTGGGTTAAGTCAGCCCCAGCATTTT.

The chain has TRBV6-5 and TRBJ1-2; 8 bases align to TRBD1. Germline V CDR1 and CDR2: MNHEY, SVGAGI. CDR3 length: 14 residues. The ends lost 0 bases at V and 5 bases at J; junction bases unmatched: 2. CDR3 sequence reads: CASSYSTGAYGYTF. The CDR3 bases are TGTGCCAGCAGTTACTCGACAGGGGCATATGGCTACACCTTC.

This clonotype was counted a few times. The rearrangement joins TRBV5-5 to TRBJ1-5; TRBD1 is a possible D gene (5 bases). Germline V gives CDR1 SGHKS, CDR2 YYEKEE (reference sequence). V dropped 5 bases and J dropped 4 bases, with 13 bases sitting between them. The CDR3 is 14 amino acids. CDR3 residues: CASSLGGFNQPQHF. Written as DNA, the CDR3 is TGTGCCAGCAGTCTTGGGGGTTTTAATCAGCCCCAGCATTTT.

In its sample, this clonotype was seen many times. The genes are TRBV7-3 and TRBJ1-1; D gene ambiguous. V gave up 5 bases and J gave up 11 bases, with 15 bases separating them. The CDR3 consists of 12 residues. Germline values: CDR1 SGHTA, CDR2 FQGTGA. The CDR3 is CASSARTGDAFF. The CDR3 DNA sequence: TGTGCCAGCAGCGCTAGGACCGGTGATGCTTTCTTT.

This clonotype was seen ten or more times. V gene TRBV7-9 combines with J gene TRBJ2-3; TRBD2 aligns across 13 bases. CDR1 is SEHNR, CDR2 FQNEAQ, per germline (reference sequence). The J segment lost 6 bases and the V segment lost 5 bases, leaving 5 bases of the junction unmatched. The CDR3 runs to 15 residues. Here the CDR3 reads CASSPTSGGTDTQYF. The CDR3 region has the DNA TGTGCCAGCAGCCCGACTAGCGGGGGGACGGATACGCAGTATTTT.

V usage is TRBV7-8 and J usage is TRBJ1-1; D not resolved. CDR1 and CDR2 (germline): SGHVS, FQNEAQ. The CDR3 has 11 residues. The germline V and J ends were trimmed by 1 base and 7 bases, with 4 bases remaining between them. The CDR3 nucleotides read TGTGCCAGCAGCTTAGAGGATGAAGCTTTCTTT. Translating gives CASSLEDEAFF.

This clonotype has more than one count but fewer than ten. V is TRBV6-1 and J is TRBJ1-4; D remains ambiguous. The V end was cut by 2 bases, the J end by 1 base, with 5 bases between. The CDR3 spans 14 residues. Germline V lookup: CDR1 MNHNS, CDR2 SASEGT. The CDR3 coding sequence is TGTGCCAGCAGTGAAACAAGAACTAATGAAAAACTGTTTTTT. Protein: CASSETRTNEKLFF.

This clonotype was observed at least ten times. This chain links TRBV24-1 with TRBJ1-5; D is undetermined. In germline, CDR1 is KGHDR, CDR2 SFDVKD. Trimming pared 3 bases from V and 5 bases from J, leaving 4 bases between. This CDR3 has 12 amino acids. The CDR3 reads CATSDPHQPQHF. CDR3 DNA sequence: TGTGCCACCAGTGATCCGCATCAGCCCCAGCATTTT.

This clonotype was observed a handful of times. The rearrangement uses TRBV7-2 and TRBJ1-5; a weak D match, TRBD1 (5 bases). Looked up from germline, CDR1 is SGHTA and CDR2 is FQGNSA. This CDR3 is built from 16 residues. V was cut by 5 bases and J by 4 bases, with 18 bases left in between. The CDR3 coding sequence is TGTGCCAGCAGCGGCCCGGAAGGGGCTGAAAATCAGCCCCAGCATTTT. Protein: CASSGPEGAENQPQHF.